Shown below are 27 T cell receptor beta chains from a single sample sequenced in a study of CD8 T cells in ankylosing spondylitis. TCRdb redid the calling of the 5' RACE reads with MiXCR, one entry per CDR3 protein. The table records fewer than 250,000 distinct CDR3 sequences, under 12% of them present only once. Sequenced: blood, either unsorted or a sorted T cell fraction (not recorded which). The receptors were sampled from a male donor with ankylosing spondylitis or in good health (not recorded which).

This rearrangement joins TRBV5-1 to TRBJ1-2; weak D call: TRBD1 (5 bases). Per germline, CDR1 SGHRS and CDR2 YFSETQ. V was trimmed by 4 bases and J by 1 base, leaving 17 bases between them. The CDR3 is 16 residues long. CDR3 bases: TGCGCCAGCAGCGCCCGAGGAGAAGGGGTTAACTATGGCTACACCTTC. Translation: CASSARGEGVNYGYTF.

There are many counts of this clonotype. This chain joins TRBV7-9 and TRBJ2-1; no clear D gene. This CDR3 spans 13 amino acids. Per germline, CDR1 SEHNR and CDR2 FQNEAQ (reference sequence). Trimming took 5 bases from V and 6 from J, leaving 11 bases between them. CDR3 region: CASSAQNSNEQFF. The CDR3 DNA is TGTGCCAGCAGCGCCCAAAACAGCAATGAGCAGTTCTTC.

This clonotype showed up many times. The chain couples TRBV3-1 to TRBJ1-2; D is unresolved. Germline values: CDR1 LGHDT, CDR2 YNNKEL (reference sequence). The CDR3 has 14 amino acids. V was cut by 4 bases and J by 8 bases, with 17 bases left in between. The chain's CDR3 is CASSPIPGQTGYTF. The CDR3 DNA reads as TGTGCCAGCAGCCCGATACCCGGCCAGACGGGCTACACCTTC.

The sample holds many counts of this clonotype. The V gene is TRBV7-2, the J gene TRBJ1-6, with D unresolved. V gave up 1 base and J gave up 8 bases, with 12 bases separating them. CDR1 and CDR2 from the germline V gene are SGHTA and FQGNSA. The CDR3 spans 15 residues. This CDR3 is CASSLDVGEDSPLHF. In DNA form, the CDR3 reads TGTGCCAGCAGCTTAGACGTCGGCGAAGATTCACCCCTCCACTTT.

This clonotype was counted between two and nine times. The CDR3 region is CASSQDLWGSAEAFF. The CDR3 DNA follows: TGTGCCAGCAGCCAAGATCTATGGGGGAGCGCTGAAGCTTTCTTT. The chain has TRBV3-1 and TRBJ1-1, with D maybe TRBD1 (5 bases). V dropped 0 bases and J dropped 6 bases, with 14 bases sitting between them. Germline loops: CDR1 LGHDT, CDR2 YNNKEL (reference sequence). CDR3 size: 15 residues. Using reference TRBV3-1 and TRBJ1-1 for the parts outside the CDR3, the full variable domain is DTAVSQTPKYLVTQMGNDKSIKCEQNLGHDTMYWYKQDSKKFLKIMFSYNNKELIINETVPNRFSPKSPDKAHLNLHINSLELGDSAVYFCASSQDLWGSAEAFFGQGTRLTVV.

This clonotype has more than one count but fewer than ten. This rearrangement joins TRBV9 to TRBJ1-5; D remains unclear. V lost 0 bases and J 4 bases, leaving 11 bases between the germline ends. Germline loops: CDR1 SGDLS, CDR2 YYNGEE. The CDR3 has 15 residues. CDR3 coding DNA: TGTGCCAGCAGCGTAGGACCCTCTTTTAATCAGCCCCAGCATTTT. Translation: CASSVGPSFNQPQHF.

This clonotype appeared many times. The chain uses TRBV11-2 and TRBJ2-4, with unresolved D. CDR3 length: 16 amino acids. The V end lost 5 bases, the J end lost 1 base, and 15 bases lay between the germline ends. Germline V gene lookup returns CDR1 SGHAT and CDR2 FQNNGV. The CDR3 nucleotides read TGTGCCAGCAGCCCTCGGACCCTAGGGGCCAAAAACATTCAGTACTTC. It yields the protein CASSPRTLGAKNIQYF.

Ten or more counts support this clonotype. The chain combines TRBV12-3 or TRBV12-4 with TRBJ2-1; D not certain. The CDR3 is 14 residues long. V lost 6 bases and J lost 4, with 13 bases in between. CDR3 DNA sequence: TGTGCCAGCAGCCCTAATAGAAGATACAATGAGCAGTTCTTC. Protein sequence: CASSPNRRYNEQFF.

This clonotype was picked up many times. The chain couples TRBV5-1 to TRBJ1-6; D not resolved. Trimming cost V 3 bases and J 0 bases, with 10 bases left between them. The CDR3 covers 16 residues. CDR1 and CDR2 (germline): SGHRS, YFSETQ. The CDR3 DNA reads as TGCGCCAGCAGCTCGTTTGGGAGCTCCTATAATTCACCCCTCCACTTT. Residues: CASSSFGSSYNSPLHF.

In regard to this clonotype: A much bigger clone sits one base away, suggesting this may be a read error. The chain joins TRBV3-1 to TRBJ2-2; TRBD1 is a possible D gene (6 bases). This CDR3 has 15 residues. V was shortened by 3 bases and J by 4 bases, with 12 bases between the two germline ends. Per the germline V gene, CDR1 is LGHDT and CDR2 is YNNKEL (reference sequence). The CDR3 DNA sequence: TGTGCCAGCAGCCAGGGGGCTGTGAGCACCGGGGAGCTGTTTTTT. This encodes CASSQGAVSTGELFF.

This clonotype was observed many times. The chain has TRBV20-1 and TRBJ1-1; weak D call: TRBD1 (5 bases). The CDR3 length is 13 residues. The V end was cut by 5 bases, the J end by 0 bases, with 10 bases between. From germline, CDR1 is DFQATT and CDR2 SNEGSKA (reference sequence). The CDR3 coding sequence is TGCAGTGCTCCCAGGGTTCTGAACACTGAAGCTTTCTTT. Translated: CSAPRVLNTEAFF.

This clonotype was counted at least ten times. The chain uses TRBV12-3 or TRBV12-4 and TRBJ1-1; TRBD1 matches at 7 bases. CDR3 size: 14 residues. J gave up 3 bases and V 5 bases, and 6 bases lay outside the gene matches. For the CDR3, the DNA is TGTGCCAGCAGTCTGACAGGGAGGGACACTGAAGCTTTCTTT. It encodes CASSLTGRDTEAFF.

The table lists this clonotype with many counts. The chain joins TRBV3-1 to TRBJ1-2, with no clear D. The germline V gene encodes CDR1 LGHDT and CDR2 YNNKEL (reference sequence). This CDR3 is 11 amino acids long. V gave up 5 bases and J gave up 7 bases, with 8 bases separating them. CDR3 protein: CASSWRGGYTF. The CDR3 DNA sequence: TGTGCCAGCAGCTGGCGAGGTGGCTACACCTTC.

This clonotype has a count of ten or more. This chain uses TRBV12-3 or TRBV12-4 with TRBJ2-1; TRBD1 matches 7 bases. Trimming took 7 bases from V and 7 from J; bases not matched to a gene: 13. The CDR3 extends over 15 amino acids. The CDR3 sequence is CASTGQRGRRNEQFF. CDR3 DNA sequence: TGTGCCAGCACCGGGCAAAGGGGGCGACGGAATGAGCAGTTCTTC.

This clonotype was seen at least ten times. This sequence joins TRBV20-1 and TRBJ1-1, with D unclear. CDR1 and CDR2 (germline): DFQATT, SNEGSKA (reference sequence). The CDR3 spans 10 residues. DNA of the CDR3: TGCTCTGCGGTGGACACTGAAGCTTTCTTT. It encodes CSAVDTEAFF.

This clonotype was observed at least ten times. This sequence joins TRBV5-1 and TRBJ1-5, with D tentatively TRBD1 (5 bases). The V gene lost 5 bases and the J gene lost 3 bases, with 15 bases spanning the gap. The germline CDR1 and CDR2 sequences are SGHRS and YFSETQ. The CDR3 consists of 15 residues. CDR3 residues: CASRTGTSPNQPQHF. Written as DNA, the CDR3 is TGCGCCAGCAGAACCGGGACGAGCCCCAATCAGCCCCAGCATTTT.

Details on this clonotype: Germline and junction disagree at one end, which may indicate a read error. This chain joins TRBV7-7 and TRBJ2-3; D gene unclear. Looked up from germline, CDR1 is SSHAT and CDR2 is FNYEAQ (reference sequence). This CDR3 comprises 15 residues. The CDR3 protein is CASSFDGSSTDTQYF. The CDR3 DNA follows: TGTGCTAGCAGCTTCGACGGATCTAGCACAGATACGCAGTATTTT.

This clonotype was observed at least ten times. Germline is not matched at one junction end, which may reflect a read error. The rearrangement uses TRBV20-1 and TRBJ1-6, with 8 bases lining up with TRBD1. Germline assignment: CDR1 DFQATT and CDR2 SNEGSKA (reference sequence). This CDR3 is built from 13 residues. The CDR3 here is CSARGDRNSPLHF. DNA for the CDR3: TGCAGTGCAAGAGGGGACAGGAATTCACCCCTCCACTTT.

This clonotype was seen at least ten times. The chain joins TRBV30 to TRBJ1-1; D perhaps matches TRBD1 (6 bases). V was trimmed by 0 bases and J by 0 bases, leaving 8 bases between them. CDR1 is GTSNPN, CDR2 SVGIG, per germline (reference sequence). The CDR3 runs to 14 residues. The CDR3 here is CAWSVTGLNTEAFF. In nucleotides, the CDR3 is TGTGCCTGGAGTGTAACAGGGCTGAACACTGAAGCTTTCTTT.

This clonotype was counted at least ten times. The chain is built from TRBV5-1 and TRBJ1-2; 9 positions match TRBD1. The CDR3 runs to 13 residues. Germline V gene sequence: CDR1 SGHRS, CDR2 YFSETQ. The V and J ends lost 4 bases and 7 bases, in that order; junction bases with no gene match: 5. In nucleotides, the CDR3 is TGCGCCAGCAGCCCGGGACAGGGCTTTGGCTACACCTTC. Encoded protein: CASSPGQGFGYTF.

This clonotype was counted only a few times. The chain joins TRBV16 to TRBJ1-1; 8 bases fit TRBD1. J gave up 5 bases and V 2 bases, and 10 bases lay outside the gene matches. CDR3 length equals 16 residues. Germline V lookup: CDR1 KGHSY, CDR2 FQNENV. CDR3 residues: CASSQIVRGLDTEAFF. The CDR3 DNA follows: TGTGCCAGCAGCCAAATCGTCAGGGGGCTGGATACTGAAGCTTTCTTT.

The chain combines TRBV12-3 or TRBV12-4 with TRBJ1-1; D perhaps matches TRBD1 (6 bases). CDR3 length: 15 amino acids. Trimming stripped 5 bases from V and 9 bases from J, with 22 bases between. In DNA, the CDR3 is TGTGCCAGCAGTAGGGGAGACAGGATGCCTCCCCAAGCTTTCTTT. As protein: CASSRGDRMPPQAFF.

The gene calls are TRBV20-1 and TRBJ1-1; D is perhaps TRBD1 (5 bases). This CDR3 is 12 amino acids long. V was clipped by 8 bases and J by 2 bases, with 12 bases between them. The germline V gene encodes CDR1 DFQATT and CDR2 SNEGSKA (reference sequence). The CDR3 protein is CSLDSVNTEAFF. CDR3 bases: TGCAGTCTTGACAGTGTTAACACTGAAGCTTTCTTT.

The gene calls are TRBV28 and TRBJ2-5; 7 bases map to TRBD1. V gave up 7 bases and J gave up 1 base; unmatched junction bases: 9. Germline CDR1 MDHEN, CDR2 SYDVKM. There are 15 residues in the CDR3. The CDR3: CASTIGTVSQETQYF. The CDR3, as DNA: TGTGCCAGCACCATAGGGACAGTCAGCCAAGAGACCCAGTACTTC.

A single count supports this clonotype. This may be a read error, as it is one base from a much larger clone. The chain is built from TRBV24-1 and TRBJ2-7; 7 bases map to TRBD1. V lost 2 bases and J lost 6; bases outside the gene matches: 9. The CDR3 runs to 15 residues. Looked up from germline, CDR1 is KGHDR and CDR2 is SFDVKD. The CDR3 is CATSDSYRDSSEQYF. CDR3 nucleotide sequence: TGTGCCACCAGTGATTCATACCGGGACAGTTCCGAGCAGTACTTC.

Regarding this clonotype: Just one base apart from a much larger clone, this may be a read error. The rearrangement joins TRBV24-1 to TRBJ2-7; D is unclear. CDR3 size: 12 residues. CDR1 and CDR2 (germline): KGHDR, SFDVKD. The CDR3 loop is CATSAGKYEQCF. The CDR3, as DNA: TGTGCCACCAGTGCCGGTAAATACGAGCAGTGCTTC.

This clonotype was observed many times. This chain connects TRBV29-1 to TRBJ2-7; 7 nucleotides agree with TRBD1. CDR3 length equals 15 residues. The V segment lost 2 bases and the J segment 0 bases; nucleotides outside the gene matches: 7. Germline CDR1 is SQVTM and CDR2 is ANQGSEA. The CDR3 DNA reads as TGCAGCGTTGAAAAAGGAAGGGACAGCTCCTACGAGCAGTACTTC. It is translated as CSVEKGRDSSYEQYF.